The entry below gives a single T cell receptor (beta chain) sequence along with its context. The target antigen is unknown. These data are taken from a study of identical twins. Points from the study as a whole: Carriage of fewer insertions was seen in abundant cord blood beta clonotypes, whereas memory repertoires showed none.

TCRdb independently ran MiXCR on the 5' RACE reads; one entry per CDR3 protein. The sample consists of 350,000 to 600,000 distinct CDR3 sequences, approximately 14% of them appearing once. V shed 6 bases and J 4 bases; nucleotides not matched to a gene: 13. This CDR3 is 17 amino acids long. The same data also contributed to another study, on yellow fever vaccine responses in identical twins.

The TCR was taken from a woman younger than 30 in good health. Source material: CD4+ T cells sorted from blood. The chain employs TRBV12-3 or TRBV12-4 and TRBJ2-3, with 10 nucleotides matching TRBD2. The CDR3 sequence is CASSRGQRGGLADTQYF. The CDR3 DNA reads as TGTGCCAGCAGCCGGGGGCAGCGGGGGGGCCTGGCAGATACGCAGTATTTT.